The T cell receptor beta chain described here comes from a study of T cells in Graves' hyperthyroidism and ophthalmopathy. Study-wide findings and caveats: Also found in blood were most expanded thyroid clonotypes above 0.001.

This clonotype was detected ten times or more. Its antigen is as yet unknown. Germline lookup yields CDR1 MDHEN and CDR2 SYDVKM. V dropped 4 bases and J dropped 7; count of bases not matched to a gene: 11. The CDR3 length is 16 residues. Using RNA transcripts as the source, TCR beta CDR3 regions were amplified. The TCR CDR3 was amplified in a first-round RT-PCR using the HTBI primer set. TCRdb reprocessed the multiplex PCR reads with MiXCR, giving one entry per CDR3 protein. The repertoire holds roughly 700,000 distinct CDR3 sequences, with approximately 15% as singletons. This TCR was recovered from a woman aged 18-29 years with Graves' hyperthyroidism. The specimen was blood. This chain joins TRBV28 and TRBJ2-1, with 9 bases lining up with TRBD1. Written as DNA, the CDR3 is TGTGCCAGCAGTTCCTTCGAAGGGACAGGGAGGAATGAGCAGTTCTTC. It is translated as CASSSFEGTGRNEQFF. Based on the CDR3 plus reference TRBV28 and TRBJ2-1, the full variable domain is DVKVTQSSRYLVKRTGEKVFLECVQDMDHENMFWYRQDPGLGLRLIYFSYDVKMKEKGDIPEGYSVSREKKERFSLILESASTNQTSMYLCASSSFEGTGRNEQFFGPGTRLTVL.